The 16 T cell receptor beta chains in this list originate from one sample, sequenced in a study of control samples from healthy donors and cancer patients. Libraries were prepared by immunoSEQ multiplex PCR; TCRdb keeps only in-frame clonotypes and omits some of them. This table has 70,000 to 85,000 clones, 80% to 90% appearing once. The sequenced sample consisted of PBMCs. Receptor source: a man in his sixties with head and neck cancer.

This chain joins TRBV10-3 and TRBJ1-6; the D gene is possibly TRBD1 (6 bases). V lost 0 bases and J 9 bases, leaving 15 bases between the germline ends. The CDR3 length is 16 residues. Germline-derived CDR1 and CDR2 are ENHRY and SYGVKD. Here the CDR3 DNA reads TGTGCCATCAGTGAGTCGACTCAGGGGTCAACTTCACCCCTCCACTTT. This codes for CAISESTQGSTSPLHF.

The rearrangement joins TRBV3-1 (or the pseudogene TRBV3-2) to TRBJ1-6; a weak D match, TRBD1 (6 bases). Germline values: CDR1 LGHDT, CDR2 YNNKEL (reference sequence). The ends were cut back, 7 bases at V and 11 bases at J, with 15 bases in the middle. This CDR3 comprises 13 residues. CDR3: CASTGTLGAPLHF. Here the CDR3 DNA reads TGTGCCAGCACGGGGACACTCGGCGCACCCCTCCACTTT.

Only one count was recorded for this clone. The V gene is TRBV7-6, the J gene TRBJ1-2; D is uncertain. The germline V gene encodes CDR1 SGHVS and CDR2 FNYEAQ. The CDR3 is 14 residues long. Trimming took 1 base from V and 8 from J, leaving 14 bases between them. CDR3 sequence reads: CASSLDPGSRGYTF. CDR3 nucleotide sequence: TGTGCCAGCAGCTTAGACCCCGGGTCCCGGGGCTACACCTTC.

In DNA form, the CDR3 reads TGTGCCAGCAGCTTGCCGACTAGCGGGAGGGTCAAGGAGACCCAGTACTTC. Residues: CASSLPTSGRVKETQYF. The chain carries TRBV5-4 and TRBJ2-5; 14 bases agree with TRBD2. Germline CDR1 and CDR2: SGHNT and YYREEE (reference sequence). The CDR3 covers 17 residues. J lost 5 bases, V lost 1 base, and 7 bases had no gene match. Drawing the rest from reference TRBV5-4 and TRBJ2-5, the complete variable domain is ETGVTQSPTHLIKTRGQQVTLRCSSQSGHNTVSWYQQALGQGPQFIFQYYREEENGRGNFPPRFSGLQFPNYSSELNVNALELDDSALYLCASSLPTSGRVKETQYFGPGTRLLVL.

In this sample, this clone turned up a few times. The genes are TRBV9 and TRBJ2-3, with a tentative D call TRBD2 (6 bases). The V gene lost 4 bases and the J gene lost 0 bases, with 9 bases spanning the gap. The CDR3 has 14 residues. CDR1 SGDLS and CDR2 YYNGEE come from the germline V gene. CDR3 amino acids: CASSPGLSTDTQYF. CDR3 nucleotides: TGTGCCAGCAGCCCGGGACTCAGCACAGATACGCAGTATTTT.

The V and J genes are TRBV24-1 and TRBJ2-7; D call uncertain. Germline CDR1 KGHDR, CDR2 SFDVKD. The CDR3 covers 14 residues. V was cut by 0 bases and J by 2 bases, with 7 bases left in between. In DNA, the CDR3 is TGTGCCACCAGTGATTTGGCTAAACCCTACGAGCAGTACTTC. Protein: CATSDLAKPYEQYF.

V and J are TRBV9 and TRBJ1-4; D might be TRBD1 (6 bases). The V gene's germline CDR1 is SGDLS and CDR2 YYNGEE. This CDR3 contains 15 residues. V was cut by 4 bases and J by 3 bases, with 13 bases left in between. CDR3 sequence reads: CASSSTGLANEKLFF. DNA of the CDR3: TGTGCCAGCAGCTCAACAGGGCTCGCTAATGAAAAACTGTTTTTT.

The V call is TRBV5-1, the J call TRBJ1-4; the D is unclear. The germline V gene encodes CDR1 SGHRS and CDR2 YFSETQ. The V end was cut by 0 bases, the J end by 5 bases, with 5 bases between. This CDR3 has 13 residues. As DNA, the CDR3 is TGCGCCAGCAGCTTGGTATCAAATGAAAAACTGTTTTTT. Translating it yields CASSLVSNEKLFF.

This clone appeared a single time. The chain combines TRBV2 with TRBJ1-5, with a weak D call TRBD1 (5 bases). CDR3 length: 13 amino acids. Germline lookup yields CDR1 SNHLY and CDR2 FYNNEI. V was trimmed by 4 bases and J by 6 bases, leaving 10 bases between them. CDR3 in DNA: TGTGCCAGCAGTGGGGCAGGGTTTCAGCCCCAGCATTTT. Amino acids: CASSGAGFQPQHF.

CDR3 sequence: CASCPGTGEFSNQPQHF. For the CDR3, the DNA is TGTGCCAGTTGCCCCGGGACAGGGGAGTTCAGCAATCAGCCCCAGCATTTT. This rearrangement joins TRBV19 to TRBJ1-5, with 10 bases fitting TRBD1. Germline lookup yields CDR1 LNHDA and CDR2 SQIVND (reference sequence). The CDR3 length is 17 residues. The junction had 11 bases not matched to a gene; V was cut back by 8 bases and J by 1 base.

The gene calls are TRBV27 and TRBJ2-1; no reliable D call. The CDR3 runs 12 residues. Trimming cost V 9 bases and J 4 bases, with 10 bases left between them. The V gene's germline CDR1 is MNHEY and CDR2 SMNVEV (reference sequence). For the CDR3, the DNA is TGTGCCAGTATTGGCCTGTACAATGAGCAGTTCTTC. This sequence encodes CASIGLYNEQFF.

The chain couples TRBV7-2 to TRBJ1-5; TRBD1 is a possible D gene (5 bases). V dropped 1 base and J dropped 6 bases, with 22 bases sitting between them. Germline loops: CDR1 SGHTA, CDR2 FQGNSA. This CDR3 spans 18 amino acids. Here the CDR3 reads CASSLVGTVTKGSQPQHF. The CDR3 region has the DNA TGTGCCAGCAGCTTAGTCGGTACGGTTACCAAGGGGTCTCAGCCCCAGCATTTT.

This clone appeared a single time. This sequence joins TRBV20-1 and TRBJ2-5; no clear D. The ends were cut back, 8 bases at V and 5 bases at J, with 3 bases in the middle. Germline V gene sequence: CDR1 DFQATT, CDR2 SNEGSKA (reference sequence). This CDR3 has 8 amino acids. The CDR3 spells CSTETQYF. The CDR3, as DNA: TGCAGTACCGAGACCCAGTACTTC.

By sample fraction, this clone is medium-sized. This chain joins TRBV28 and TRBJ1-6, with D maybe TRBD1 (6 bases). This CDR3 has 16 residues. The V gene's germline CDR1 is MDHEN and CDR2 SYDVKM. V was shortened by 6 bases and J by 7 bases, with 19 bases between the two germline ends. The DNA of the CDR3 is TGTGCCAGCAGGCTGGCCTGGGGGGCCGGCAATTCACCCCTCCACTTT. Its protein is CASRLAWGAGNSPLHF. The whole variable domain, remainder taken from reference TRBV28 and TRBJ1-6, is DVKVTQSSRYLVKRTGEKVFLECVQDMDHENMFWYRQDPGLGLRLIYFSYDVKMKEKGDIPEGYSVSREKKERFSLILESASTNQTSMYLCASRLAWGAGNSPLHFGNGTRLTVT.

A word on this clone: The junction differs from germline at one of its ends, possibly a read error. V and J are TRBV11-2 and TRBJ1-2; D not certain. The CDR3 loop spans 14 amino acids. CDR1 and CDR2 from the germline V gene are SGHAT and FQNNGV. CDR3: CASSLGTTNYGYTF. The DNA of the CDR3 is TGTGCCAGCAGCTTAGGCACCACTAACTATGGCTACACTTTC.

CDR3 DNA: TGTGCCAGCAGCCAAGTAGGAGGGGGCTACACCTTC. Its protein product is CASSQVGGGYTF. This chain links TRBV3-1 (or the pseudogene TRBV3-2) with TRBJ1-2; no reliable D call. Looked up from germline, CDR1 is LGHDT and CDR2 is YNNKEL (reference sequence). The CDR3 is made up of 12 amino acids. Trimming shortened V by 1 base and J by 8 bases, and 8 bases separated the two germline ends.